Reported below is one T cell receptor beta chain. Sequenced by immunoSEQ multiplex PCR; TCRdb stores in-frame clones only, minus some. The sample lists under 110,000 clones; roughly 87% were seen once. The data stem from a study of T cell responses to AZD1222 COVID-19 vaccine. The CDR3 contains 14 residues. V was pared by 9 bases and J by 2 bases, with 15 bases between. From germline, CDR1 is LNHDA and CDR2 SQIVND (reference sequence). The V gene is TRBV19, the J gene TRBJ2-3; possibly TRBD1 or TRBD2 for D (5 bases each). The sample was peripheral blood, taken 28 days after the second AZD1222 dose. The receptor was isolated from an adult who received the AZD1222 COVID-19 vaccine. The CDR3 region has the DNA TGTGCCAGGCTGGGGGTTAGGGACACAGATACGCAGTATTTT. Translating it yields CARLGVRDTDTQYF.